The T cell receptor beta chain under discussion was sequenced for a study of blood T cell repertoires in COVID-19. Germline CDR1 MRHNA, CDR2 SNTAGT. Trimming took off 5 bases at V and 0 bases at J, with 11 bases between the two ends. CDR3 length equals 15 residues. TCRdb keeps only in-frame clones here, not all; method: immunoSEQ multiplex PCR. This sample has around 300,000 clones; roughly 90% occur once, and the top ten carry approximately 2.2%. Sequencing used peripheral blood. V is TRBV6-4 and J is TRBJ2-1; D perhaps matches TRBD2 (5 bases). The TCR comes from a man aged 50 to 60 with acute or convalescent COVID-19. The CDR3 region is CASSKEEGSYNEQFF. Written as DNA, the CDR3 is TGTGCCAGCAGTAAGGAGGAAGGCTCCTACAATGAGCAGTTCTTC.